The clone carrying this TCR beta chain was counted a single time. Its target is not known. This record belongs to a study of T cell repertoires in cytomegalovirus infection. Background on the study: Indications came from public TCR beta signatures; they pointed to CMV infection and to a matching HLA type.

TCRdb recomputed calls from the reads with MiXCR, one row per CDR3 protein. The sample yields 740,000 or so distinct CDR3 sequences, roughly a third seen once. Study observations and caveats: The cumulative frequency of public TCR beta families distinguished individuals who carried CMV together with the relevant HLA. The ex vivo response showed dominance by HLA-C-restricted CMV-specific TCR beta clonotypes.

V lost 3 bases to trimming and J lost 5 bases, with 8 bases between them. Germline-derived CDR1 and CDR2 are DFQATT and SNEGSKA (reference sequence). CDR3 length: 11 residues. Sequences were obtained from PBMCs. The sequence was obtained from a human donor in good health (CMV status not recorded). Some clones in this sample may be carry-over from other donors' samples. The rearrangement joins TRBV20-1 to TRBJ2-7; D assignment may be TRBD1 or TRBD2 (5 bases each). CDR3 protein: CSARGVHEQYF. Written as DNA, the CDR3 is TGCAGTGCTAGGGGGGTCCACGAGCAGTACTTC.